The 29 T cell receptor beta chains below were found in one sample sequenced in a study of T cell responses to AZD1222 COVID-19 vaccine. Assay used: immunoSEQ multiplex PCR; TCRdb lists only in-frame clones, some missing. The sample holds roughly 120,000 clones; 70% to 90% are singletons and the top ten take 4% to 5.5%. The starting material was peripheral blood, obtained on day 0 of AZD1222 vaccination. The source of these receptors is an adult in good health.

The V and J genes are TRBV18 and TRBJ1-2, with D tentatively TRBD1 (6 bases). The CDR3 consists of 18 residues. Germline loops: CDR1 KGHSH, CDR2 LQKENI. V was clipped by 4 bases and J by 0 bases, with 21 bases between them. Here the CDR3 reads CASSLNKIDRITNYGYTF. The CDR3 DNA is TGTGCCAGCTCACTCAATAAAATAGACAGGATTACTAACTATGGCTACACCTTC.

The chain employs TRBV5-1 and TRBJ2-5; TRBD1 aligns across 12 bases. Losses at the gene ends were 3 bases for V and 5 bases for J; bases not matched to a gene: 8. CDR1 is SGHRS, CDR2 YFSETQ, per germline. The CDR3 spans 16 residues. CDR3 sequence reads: CASSSGTGGLPETQYF. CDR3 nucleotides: TGCGCCAGCAGCTCCGGGACAGGGGGCCTCCCGGAGACCCAGTACTTC. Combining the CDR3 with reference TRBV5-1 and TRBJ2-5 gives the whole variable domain KAGVTQTPRYLIKTRGQQVTLSCSPISGHRSVSWYQQTPGQGLQFLFEYFSETQRNKGNFPGRFSGRQFSNSRSEMNVSTLELGDSALYLCASSSGTGGLPETQYFGPGTRLLVL.

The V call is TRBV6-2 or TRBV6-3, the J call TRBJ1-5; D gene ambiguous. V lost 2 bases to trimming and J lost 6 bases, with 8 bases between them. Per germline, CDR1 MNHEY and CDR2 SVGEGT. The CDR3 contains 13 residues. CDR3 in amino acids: CASSYGLGQPQHF. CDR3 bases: TGTGCCAGCAGTTACGGGCTCGGTCAGCCCCAGCATTTT.

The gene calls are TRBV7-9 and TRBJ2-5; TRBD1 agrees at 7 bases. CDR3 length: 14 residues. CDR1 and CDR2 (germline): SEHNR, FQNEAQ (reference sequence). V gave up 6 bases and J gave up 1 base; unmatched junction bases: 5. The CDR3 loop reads CASSTGTVQETQYF. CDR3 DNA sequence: TGTGCCAGCAGTACCGGGACAGTCCAAGAGACCCAGTACTTC.

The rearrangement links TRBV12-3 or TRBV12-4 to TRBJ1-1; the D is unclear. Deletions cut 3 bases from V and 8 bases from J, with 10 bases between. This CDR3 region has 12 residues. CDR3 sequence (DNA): TGTGCCAGCAGTTTTCTTGGATTGGAAGCTTTCTTT. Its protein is CASSFLGLEAFF.

The CDR3 here is CASSVMGQGSTEAFF. The CDR3 nucleotides read TGTGCCAGCAGCGTCATGGGACAGGGGAGTACTGAAGCTTTCTTT. The chain employs TRBV9 and TRBJ1-1, with TRBD1 matching 10 bases. The trim removed 2 bases at V and 5 bases at J, leaving 6 bases unmatched. The CDR3 is 15 amino acids. Germline CDR1 and CDR2: SGDLS and YYNGEE.

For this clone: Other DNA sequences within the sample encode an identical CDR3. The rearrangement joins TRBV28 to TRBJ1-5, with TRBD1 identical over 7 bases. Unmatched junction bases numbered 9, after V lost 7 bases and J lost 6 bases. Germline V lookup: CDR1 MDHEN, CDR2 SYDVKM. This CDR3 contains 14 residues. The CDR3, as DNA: TGTGCCAGCACCCTCAGGACAGGAAGTCAGCCCCAGCATTTT. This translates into CASTLRTGSQPQHF.

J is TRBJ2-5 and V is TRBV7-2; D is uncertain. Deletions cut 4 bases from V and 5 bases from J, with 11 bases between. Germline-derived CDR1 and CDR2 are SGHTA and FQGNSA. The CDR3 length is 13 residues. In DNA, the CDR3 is TGTGCCAGCAGCTCCCAAATCGGGGAGACCCAGTACTTC. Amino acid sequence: CASSSQIGETQYF.

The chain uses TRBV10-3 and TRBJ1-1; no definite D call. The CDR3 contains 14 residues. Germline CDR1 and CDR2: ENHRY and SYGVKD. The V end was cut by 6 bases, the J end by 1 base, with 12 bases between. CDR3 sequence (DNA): TGTGCCATCAGGGGTCTGGCGGGGAACACTGAAGCTTTCTTT. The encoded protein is CAIRGLAGNTEAFF.

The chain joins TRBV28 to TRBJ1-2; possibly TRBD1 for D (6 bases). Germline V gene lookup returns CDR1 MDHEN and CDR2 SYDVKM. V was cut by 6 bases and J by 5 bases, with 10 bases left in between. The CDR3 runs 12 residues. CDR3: CASRDSQYGYTF. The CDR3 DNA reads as TGTGCCAGCAGGGACAGCCAATATGGCTACACCTTC.

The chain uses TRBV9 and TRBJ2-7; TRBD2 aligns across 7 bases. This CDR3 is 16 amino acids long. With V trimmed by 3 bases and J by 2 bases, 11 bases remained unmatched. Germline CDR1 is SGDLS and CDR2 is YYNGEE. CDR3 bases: TGTGCCAGCAGCGAGGGAGGGTCTCCCGGGACCTACGAGCAGTACTTC. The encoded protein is CASSEGGSPGTYEQYF.

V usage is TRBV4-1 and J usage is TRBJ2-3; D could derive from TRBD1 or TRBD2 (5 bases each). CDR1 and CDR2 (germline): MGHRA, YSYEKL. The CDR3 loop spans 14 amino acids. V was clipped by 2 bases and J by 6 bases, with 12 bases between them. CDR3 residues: CASSQNSEGDTQYF. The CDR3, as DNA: TGCGCCAGCAGCCAAAATAGCGAGGGGGATACGCAGTATTTT.

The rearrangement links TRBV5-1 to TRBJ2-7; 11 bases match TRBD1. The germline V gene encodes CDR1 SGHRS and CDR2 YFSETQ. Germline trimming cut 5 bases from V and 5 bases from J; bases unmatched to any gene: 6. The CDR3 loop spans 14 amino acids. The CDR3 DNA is TGCGCCAGCAGAACGGACAGGGGGCCGAACGAGCAGTACTTC. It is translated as CASRTDRGPNEQYF. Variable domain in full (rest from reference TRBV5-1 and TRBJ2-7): KAGVTQTPRYLIKTRGQQVTLSCSPISGHRSVSWYQQTPGQGLQFLFEYFSETQRNKGNFPGRFSGRQFSNSRSEMNVSTLELGDSALYLCASRTDRGPNEQYFGPGTRLTVT.

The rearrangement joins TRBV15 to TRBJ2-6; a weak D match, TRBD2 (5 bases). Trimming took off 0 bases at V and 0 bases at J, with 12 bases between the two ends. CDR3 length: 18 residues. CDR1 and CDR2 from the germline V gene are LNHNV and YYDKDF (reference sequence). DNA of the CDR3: TGTGCCACCAGCAGAGATTATACGGGATACTCTGGGGCCAACGTCCTGACTTTC. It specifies CATSRDYTGYSGANVLTF.

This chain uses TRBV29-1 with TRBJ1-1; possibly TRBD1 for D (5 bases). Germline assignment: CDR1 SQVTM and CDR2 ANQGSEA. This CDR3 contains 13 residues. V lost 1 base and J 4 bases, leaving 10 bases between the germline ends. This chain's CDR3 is CSVEGVGVTEAFF. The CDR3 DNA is TGCAGCGTTGAAGGGGTAGGGGTCACTGAAGCTTTCTTT.

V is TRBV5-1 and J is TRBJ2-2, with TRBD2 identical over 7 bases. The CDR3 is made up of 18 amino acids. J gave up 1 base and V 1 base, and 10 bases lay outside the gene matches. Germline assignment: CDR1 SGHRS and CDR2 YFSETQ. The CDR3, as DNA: TGCGCCAGCAGCTTGCAACCGGGGGGTTCTCTGAACACCGGGGAGCTGTTTTTT. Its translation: CASSLQPGGSLNTGELFF.

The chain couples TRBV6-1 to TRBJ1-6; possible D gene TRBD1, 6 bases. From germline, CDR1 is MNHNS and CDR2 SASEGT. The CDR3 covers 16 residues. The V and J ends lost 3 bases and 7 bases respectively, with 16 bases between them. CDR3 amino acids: CASSELGGRENSPLHF. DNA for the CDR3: TGTGCCAGCAGTGAGTTGGGGGGCAGGGAAAATTCACCCCTCCACTTT.

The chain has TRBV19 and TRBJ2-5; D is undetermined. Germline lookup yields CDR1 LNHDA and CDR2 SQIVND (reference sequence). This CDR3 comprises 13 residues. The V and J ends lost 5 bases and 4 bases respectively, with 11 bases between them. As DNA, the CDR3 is TGTGCCAGTAGTGACGGCGCACGAGAGACCCAGTACTTC. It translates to CASSDGARETQYF.

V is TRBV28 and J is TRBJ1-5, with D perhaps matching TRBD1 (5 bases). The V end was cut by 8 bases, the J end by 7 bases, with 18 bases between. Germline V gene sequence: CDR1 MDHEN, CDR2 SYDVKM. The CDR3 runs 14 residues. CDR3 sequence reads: CASLTGTFSQPQHF. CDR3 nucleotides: TGTGCCAGCCTAACTGGGACCTTCAGCCAGCCCCAGCATTTT.

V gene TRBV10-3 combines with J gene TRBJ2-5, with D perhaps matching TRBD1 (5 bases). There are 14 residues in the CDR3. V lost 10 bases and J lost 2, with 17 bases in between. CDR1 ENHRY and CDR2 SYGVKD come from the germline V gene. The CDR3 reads CASRLTVNQETQYF. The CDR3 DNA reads TGTGCCAGCCGTCTGACAGTTAATCAAGAGACCCAGTACTTC.

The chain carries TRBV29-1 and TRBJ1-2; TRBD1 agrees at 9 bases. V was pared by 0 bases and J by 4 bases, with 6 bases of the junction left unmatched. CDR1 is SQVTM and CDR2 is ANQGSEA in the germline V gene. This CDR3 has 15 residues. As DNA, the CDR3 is TGCAGCGTTGAAGAACAGGGGGCGCCTGGCTATGGCTACACCTTC. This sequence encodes CSVEEQGAPGYGYTF. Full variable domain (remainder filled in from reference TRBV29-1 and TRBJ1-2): SAVISQKPSRDICQRGTSLTIQCQVDSQVTMMFWYRQQPGQSLTLIATANQGSEATYESGFVIDKFPISRPNLTFSTLTVSNMSPEDSSIYLCSVEEQGAPGYGYTFGSGTRLTVV.

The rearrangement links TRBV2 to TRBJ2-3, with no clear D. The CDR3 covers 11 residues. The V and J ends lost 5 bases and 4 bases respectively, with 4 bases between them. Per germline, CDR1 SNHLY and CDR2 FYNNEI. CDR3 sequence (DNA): TGTGCCAGCAGTAAACCAGATACGCAGTATTTT. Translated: CASSKPDTQYF.

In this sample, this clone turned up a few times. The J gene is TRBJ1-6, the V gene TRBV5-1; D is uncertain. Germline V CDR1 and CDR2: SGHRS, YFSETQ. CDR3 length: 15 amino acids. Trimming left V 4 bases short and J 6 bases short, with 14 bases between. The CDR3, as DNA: TGCGCCAGCAGCCCGAGGGAGATTTCTAATTCACCCCTCCACTTT. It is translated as CASSPREISNSPLHF. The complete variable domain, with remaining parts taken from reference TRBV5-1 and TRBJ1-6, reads KAGVTQTPRYLIKTRGQQVTLSCSPISGHRSVSWYQQTPGQGLQFLFEYFSETQRNKGNFPGRFSGRQFSNSRSEMNVSTLELGDSALYLCASSPREISNSPLHFGNGTRLTVT.

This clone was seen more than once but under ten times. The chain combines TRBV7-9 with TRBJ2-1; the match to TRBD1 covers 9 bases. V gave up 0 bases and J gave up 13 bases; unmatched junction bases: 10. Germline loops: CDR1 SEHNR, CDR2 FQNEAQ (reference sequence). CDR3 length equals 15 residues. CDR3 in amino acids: CASSLATGGWETQFF. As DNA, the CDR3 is TGTGCCAGCAGCTTAGCGACAGGGGGTTGGGAGACCCAGTTCTTC. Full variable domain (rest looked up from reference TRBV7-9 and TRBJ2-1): DTGVSQNPRHKITKRGQNVTFRCDPISEHNRLYWYRQTLGQGPEFLTYFQNEAQLEKSRLLSDRFSAERPKGSFSTLEIQRTEQGDSAMYLCASSLATGGWETQFFGPGTRLTVL.

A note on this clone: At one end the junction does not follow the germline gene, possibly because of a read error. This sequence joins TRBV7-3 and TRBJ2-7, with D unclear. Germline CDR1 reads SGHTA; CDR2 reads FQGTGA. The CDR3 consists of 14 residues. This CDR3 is CASSVTAASDEQYF. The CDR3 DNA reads TGTGCCAGCAGCGTAACGGCTGCGTCGGACGAGCAGTACTTC.

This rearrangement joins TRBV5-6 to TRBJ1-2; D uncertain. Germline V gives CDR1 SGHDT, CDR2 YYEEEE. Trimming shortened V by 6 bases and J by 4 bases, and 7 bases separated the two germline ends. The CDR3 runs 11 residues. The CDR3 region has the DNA TGTGCCAGCACCGACGGCTATGGCTACACCTTC. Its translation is CASTDGYGYTF.

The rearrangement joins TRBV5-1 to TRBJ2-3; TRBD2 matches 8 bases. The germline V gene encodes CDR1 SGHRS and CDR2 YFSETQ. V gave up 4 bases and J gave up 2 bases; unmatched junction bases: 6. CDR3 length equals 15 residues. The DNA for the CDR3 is TGCGCCAGCAGCCTCCACGGGGGGGACACAGATACGCAGTATTTT. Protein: CASSLHGGDTDTQYF.

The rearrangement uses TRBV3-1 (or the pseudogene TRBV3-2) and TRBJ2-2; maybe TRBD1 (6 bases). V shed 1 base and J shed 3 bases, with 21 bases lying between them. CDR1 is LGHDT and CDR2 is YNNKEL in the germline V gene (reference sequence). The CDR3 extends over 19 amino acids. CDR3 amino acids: CASSQGWDLRQDHTGELFF. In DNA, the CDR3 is TGTGCCAGCAGCCAAGGGTGGGATTTAAGACAGGACCACACCGGGGAGCTGTTTTTT.

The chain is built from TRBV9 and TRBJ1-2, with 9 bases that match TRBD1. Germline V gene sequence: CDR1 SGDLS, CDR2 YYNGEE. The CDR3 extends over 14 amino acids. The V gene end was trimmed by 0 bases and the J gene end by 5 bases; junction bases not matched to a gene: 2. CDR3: CASSVGDREYGYTF. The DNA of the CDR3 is TGTGCCAGCAGCGTAGGGGACAGGGAGTATGGCTACACCTTC.